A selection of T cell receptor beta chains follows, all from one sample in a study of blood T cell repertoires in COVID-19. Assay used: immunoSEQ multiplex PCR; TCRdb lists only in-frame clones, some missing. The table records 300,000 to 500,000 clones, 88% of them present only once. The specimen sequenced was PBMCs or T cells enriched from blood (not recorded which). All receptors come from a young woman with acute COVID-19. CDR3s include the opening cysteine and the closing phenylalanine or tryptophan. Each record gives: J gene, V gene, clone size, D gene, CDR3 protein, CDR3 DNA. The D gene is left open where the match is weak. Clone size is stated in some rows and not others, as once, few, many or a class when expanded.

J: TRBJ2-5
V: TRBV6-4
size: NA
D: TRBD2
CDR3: CANPMSGAREAFQETQYF
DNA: TGTGCCAACCCCATGTCAGGGGCGCGGGAGGCCTTTCAAGAGACCCAGTACTTC

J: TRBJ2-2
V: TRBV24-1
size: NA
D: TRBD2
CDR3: CATSLAGGTGELFF
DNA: TGTGCCACCAGTCTGGCGGGGGGAACCGGGGAGCTGTTTTTT

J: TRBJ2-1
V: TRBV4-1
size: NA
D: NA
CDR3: CASSLYTSTYNEQFF
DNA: TGCGCCAGCAGCTTATACACTAGTACCTACAATGAGCAGTTCTTC

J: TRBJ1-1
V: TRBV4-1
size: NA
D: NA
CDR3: CASSQRLGGTEAFF
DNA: TGCGCCAGCAGCCAAAGATTAGGGGGCACTGAAGCTTTCTTT

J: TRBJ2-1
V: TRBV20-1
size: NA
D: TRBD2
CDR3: CSASSLAGALYNEQFF
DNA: TGCAGTGCTAGTAGTCTAGCGGGGGCCCTTTACAATGAGCAGTTCTTC

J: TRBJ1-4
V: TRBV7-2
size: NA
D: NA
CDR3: CASSLASGHPSEKLFF
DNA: TGTGCCAGCAGCTTAGCATCAGGACACCCAAGTGAAAAACTGTTTTTT

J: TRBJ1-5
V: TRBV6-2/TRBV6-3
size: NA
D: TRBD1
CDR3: CASSYTRGQGRNQPQHF
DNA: TGTGCCAGCAGTTATACCAGGGGGCAGGGTCGCAATCAGCCCCAGCATTTT

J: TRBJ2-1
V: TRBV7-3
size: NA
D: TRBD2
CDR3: CASSSSGDRYNEQFF
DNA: TGTGCCAGCAGCTCCAGCGGGGACCGGTACAATGAGCAGTTCTTC

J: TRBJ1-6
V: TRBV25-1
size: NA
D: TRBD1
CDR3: CASRAATGVNSPLHF
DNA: TGTGCCAGCAGGGCCGCGACAGGGGTGAATTCACCCCTCCACTTT

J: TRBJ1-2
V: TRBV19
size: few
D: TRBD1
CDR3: CASVNRGALLSGYTF
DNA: TGTGCCAGTGTCAACAGGGGCGCTCTGCTATCTGGCTACACCTTC